The present T cell receptor beta chain was sequenced within a study of blood T cell repertoires in COVID-19. In the authors' workflow: Amplification from reference gene primers served as the basis for estimated nucleated cell counts. The data were produced by immunoSEQ multiplex PCR, yet TCRdb's version contains in-frame clones alone and is incomplete. V, J and clone size are those of that table, while D and trimming were read from the DNA. The data contain about 220,000 clones, roughly four fifths of them singletons. This clone was picked up one time. The CDR3 extends over 12 amino acids. The V end lost 7 bases, the J end lost 4 bases, and 11 bases lay between the germline ends.

The sequenced sample was peripheral blood. The TCR sequence derives from a woman in her seventies with acute or convalescent COVID-19. The chain has TRBV12-3 or TRBV12-4 and TRBJ2-7; D possibly corresponds to TRBD1 (6 bases). The CDR3 nucleotides are TGTGCCAGCAAAGGAGACAGGTACGAGCAGTACTTC. Amino acid sequence: CASKGDRYEQYF.